This T cell receptor (beta chain) came from a study of naive CD8 T cells in extremely preterm neonates. The CDR3 loop spans 14 amino acids. With 7 bases clipped from V and 1 base from J, the junction kept 3 bases outside the gene matches. Germline lookup yields CDR1 SNHLY and CDR2 FYNNEI. General study findings and limits: Preterm samples differed in productive template counts; sample size was small. Term neonates 0.4% to 0.5%, young children roughly 0.03%, adults approximately 0.0099%; preterm neonates shared around 2.6%.

TCRdb's copy holds only in-frame clones and misses some; the assay was immunoSEQ multiplex PCR. The sample comprises approximately 7,000 clones, more than 95% of which are singletons, and 0.36% rests with the top ten. The sample holds one count of this clone. Its antigen is currently unknown. The TCR sequence derives from a human donor in good health. Material for sequencing was naive CD8+ T cells from blood. V and J are TRBV2 and TRBJ1-1; 10 bases map to TRBD1. The CDR3 DNA is TGTGCCAGCATAGACAGGGGGCAGAACACTGAAGCTTTCTTT. Translated, it gives CASIDRGQNTEAFF.